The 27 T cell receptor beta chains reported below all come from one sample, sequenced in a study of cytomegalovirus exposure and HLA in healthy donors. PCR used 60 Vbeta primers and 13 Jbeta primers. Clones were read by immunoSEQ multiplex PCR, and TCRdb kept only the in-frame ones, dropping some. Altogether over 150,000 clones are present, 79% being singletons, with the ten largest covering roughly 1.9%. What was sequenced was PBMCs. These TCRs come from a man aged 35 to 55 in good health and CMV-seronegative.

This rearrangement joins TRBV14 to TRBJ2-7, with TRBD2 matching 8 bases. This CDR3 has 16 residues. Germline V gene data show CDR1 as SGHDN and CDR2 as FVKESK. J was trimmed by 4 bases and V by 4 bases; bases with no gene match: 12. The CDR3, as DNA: TGTGCCAGCAGCCCACCTACGGGACTAGGGAAGTACGAGCAGTACTTC. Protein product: CASSPPTGLGKYEQYF. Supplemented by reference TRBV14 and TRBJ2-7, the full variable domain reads EAGVTQFPSHSVIEKGQTVTLRCDPISGHDNLYWYRRVMGKEIKFLLHFVKESKQDESGMPNNRFLAERTGGTYSTLKVQPAELEDSGVYFCASSPPTGLGKYEQYFGPGTRLTVT.

The CDR3, as DNA: TGCAGCGTTGGGGAGGGGAATTCACCCCTCCACTTT. It translates to CSVGEGNSPLHF. The genes are TRBV29-1 and TRBJ1-6; maybe TRBD1 (5 bases). This CDR3 has 12 residues. With 4 bases removed from V and 7 bases from J, the gap between germline ends came to 8 bases. Germline V CDR1 and CDR2: SQVTM, ANQGSEA. Looking up the rest from reference TRBV29-1 and TRBJ1-6 gives the full variable domain: SAVISQKPSRDICQRGTSLTIQCQVDSQVTMMFWYRQQPGQSLTLIATANQGSEATYESGFVIDKFPISRPNLTFSTLTVSNMSPEDSSIYLCSVGEGNSPLHFGNGTRLTVT.

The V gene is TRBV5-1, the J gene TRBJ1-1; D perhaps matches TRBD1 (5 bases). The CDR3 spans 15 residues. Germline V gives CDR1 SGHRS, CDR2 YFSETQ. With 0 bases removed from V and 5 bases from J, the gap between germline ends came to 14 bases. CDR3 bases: TGCGCCAGCAGCTTGGGGTCGGGGGTAGGGACTGAAGCTTTCTTT. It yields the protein CASSLGSGVGTEAFF.

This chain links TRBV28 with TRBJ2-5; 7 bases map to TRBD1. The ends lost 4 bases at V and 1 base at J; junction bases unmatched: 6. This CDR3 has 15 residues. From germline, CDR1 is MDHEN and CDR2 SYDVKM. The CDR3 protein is CASSSDRAAQETQYF. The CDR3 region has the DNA TGTGCCAGCAGTTCCGACAGGGCAGCCCAAGAGACCCAGTACTTC.

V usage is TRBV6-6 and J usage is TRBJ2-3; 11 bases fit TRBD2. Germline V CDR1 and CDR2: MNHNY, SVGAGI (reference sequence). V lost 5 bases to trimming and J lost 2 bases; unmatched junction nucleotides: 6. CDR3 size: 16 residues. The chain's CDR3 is CASSPRLAGNTDTQYF. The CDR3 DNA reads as TGTGCCAGCAGTCCCCGACTAGCGGGGAACACAGATACGCAGTATTTT.

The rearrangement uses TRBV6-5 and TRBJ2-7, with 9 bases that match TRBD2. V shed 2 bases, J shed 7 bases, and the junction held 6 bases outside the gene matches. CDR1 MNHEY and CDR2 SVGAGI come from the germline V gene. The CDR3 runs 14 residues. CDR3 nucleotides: TGTGCCAGCAGTTACGCCGGGACTAGCAGAGAGCAGTACTTC. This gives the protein CASSYAGTSREQYF.

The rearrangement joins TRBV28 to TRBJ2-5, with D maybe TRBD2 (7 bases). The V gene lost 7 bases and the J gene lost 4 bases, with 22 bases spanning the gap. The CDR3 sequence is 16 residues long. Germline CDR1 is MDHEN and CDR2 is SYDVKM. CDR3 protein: CASKGSSQGGLETQYF. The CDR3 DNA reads TGTGCCAGCAAAGGTAGCTCACAGGGAGGGTTAGAGACCCAGTACTTC.

The CDR3 DNA follows: TGTGCCAGCAGCCCCCTAGACCCTACCGGGGAGCTGTTTTTT. Translation gives CASSPLDPTGELFF. The chain combines TRBV14 with TRBJ2-2; unclear D gene. V lost 4 bases, J lost 5 bases, and 11 bases lay in between. CDR1 and CDR2 (germline): SGHDN, FVKESK. The CDR3 length is 14 residues.

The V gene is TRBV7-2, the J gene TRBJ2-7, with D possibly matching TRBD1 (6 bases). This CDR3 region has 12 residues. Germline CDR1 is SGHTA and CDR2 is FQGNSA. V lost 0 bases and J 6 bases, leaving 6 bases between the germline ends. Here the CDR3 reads CASSLAGGEQYF. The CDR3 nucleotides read TGTGCCAGCAGCTTAGCAGGGGGCGAGCAGTACTTC.

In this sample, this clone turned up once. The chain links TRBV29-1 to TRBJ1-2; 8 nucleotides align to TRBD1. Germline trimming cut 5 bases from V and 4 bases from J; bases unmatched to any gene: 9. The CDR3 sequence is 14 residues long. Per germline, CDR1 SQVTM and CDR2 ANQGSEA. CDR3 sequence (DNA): TGCAGCGTTTACACAGGGGGATCTAGCTATGGCTACACCTTC. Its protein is CSVYTGGSSYGYTF.

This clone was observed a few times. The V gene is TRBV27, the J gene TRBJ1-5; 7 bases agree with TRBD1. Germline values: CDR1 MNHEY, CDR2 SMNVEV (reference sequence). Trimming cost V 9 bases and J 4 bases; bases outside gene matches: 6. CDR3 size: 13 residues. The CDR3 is CASRDRDNQPQHF. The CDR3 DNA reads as TGTGCCAGTCGGGACAGAGATAATCAGCCCCAGCATTTT.

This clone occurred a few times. This CDR3 is CATHRDRGNTGELFF. CDR3 in DNA: TGTGCCACCCACCGGGACAGGGGCAACACCGGGGAGCTGTTTTTT. The genes are TRBV2 and TRBJ2-2, with 10 bases lining up with TRBD1. From germline, CDR1 is SNHLY and CDR2 FYNNEI. There are 15 residues in the CDR3. The trim removed 10 bases at V and 2 bases at J, leaving 7 bases unmatched.

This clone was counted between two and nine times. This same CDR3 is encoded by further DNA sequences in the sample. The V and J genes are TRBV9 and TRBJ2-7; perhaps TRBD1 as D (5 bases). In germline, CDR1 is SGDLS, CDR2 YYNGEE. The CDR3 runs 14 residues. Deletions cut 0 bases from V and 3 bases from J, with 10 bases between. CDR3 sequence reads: CASSVGRVGYEQYF. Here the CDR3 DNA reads TGTGCCAGCAGCGTAGGCAGGGTGGGCTACGAGCAGTACTTC.

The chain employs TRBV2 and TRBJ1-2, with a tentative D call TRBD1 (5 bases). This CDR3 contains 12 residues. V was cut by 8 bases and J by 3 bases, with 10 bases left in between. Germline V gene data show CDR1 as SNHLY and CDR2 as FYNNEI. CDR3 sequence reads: CASQGADYGYTF. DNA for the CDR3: TGTGCCAGCCAAGGGGCGGACTATGGCTACACCTTC.

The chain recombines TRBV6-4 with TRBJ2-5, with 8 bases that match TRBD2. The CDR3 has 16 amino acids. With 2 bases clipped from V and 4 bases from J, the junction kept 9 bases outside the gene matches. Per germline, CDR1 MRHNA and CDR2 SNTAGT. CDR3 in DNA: TGTGCCAGCAGTGACCGAGCGGGAGAAGGTCGAGAGACCCAGTACTTC. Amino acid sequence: CASSDRAGEGRETQYF.

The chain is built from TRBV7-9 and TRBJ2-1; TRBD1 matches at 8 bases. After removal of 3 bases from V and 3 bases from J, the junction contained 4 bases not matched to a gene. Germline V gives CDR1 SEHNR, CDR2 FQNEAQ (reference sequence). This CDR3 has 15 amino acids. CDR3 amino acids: CASSFGQGYYNEQFF. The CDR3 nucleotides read TGTGCCAGCAGCTTTGGACAGGGATACTACAATGAGCAGTTCTTC.

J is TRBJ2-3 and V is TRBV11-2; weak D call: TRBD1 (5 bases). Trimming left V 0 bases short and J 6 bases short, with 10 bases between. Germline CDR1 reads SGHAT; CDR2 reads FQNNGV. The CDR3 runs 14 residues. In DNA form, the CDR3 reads TGTGCCAGCAGCTTAGACCAGGGTTTCGATACGCAGTATTTT. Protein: CASSLDQGFDTQYF.

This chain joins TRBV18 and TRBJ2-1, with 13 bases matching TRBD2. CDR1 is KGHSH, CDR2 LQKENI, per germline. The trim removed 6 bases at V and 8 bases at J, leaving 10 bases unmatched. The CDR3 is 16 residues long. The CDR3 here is CASSLLAGGHVDEQFF. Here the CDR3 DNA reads TGTGCCAGCTCGTTACTAGCGGGAGGGCATGTGGATGAGCAGTTCTTC.

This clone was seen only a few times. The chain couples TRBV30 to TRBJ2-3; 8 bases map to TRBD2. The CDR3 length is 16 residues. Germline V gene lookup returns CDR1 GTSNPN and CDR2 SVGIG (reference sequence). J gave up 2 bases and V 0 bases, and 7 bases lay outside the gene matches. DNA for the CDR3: TGTGCCTGGAGTGTCTTGTCGGGAGGGGTCACAGATACGCAGTATTTT. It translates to CAWSVLSGGVTDTQYF. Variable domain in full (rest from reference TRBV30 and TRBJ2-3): SQTIHQWPATLVQPVGSPLSLECTVEGTSNPNLYWYRQAAGRGLQLLFYSVGIGQISSEVPQNLSASRPQDRQFILSSKKLLLSDSGFYLCAWSVLSGGVTDTQYFGPGTRLTVL.

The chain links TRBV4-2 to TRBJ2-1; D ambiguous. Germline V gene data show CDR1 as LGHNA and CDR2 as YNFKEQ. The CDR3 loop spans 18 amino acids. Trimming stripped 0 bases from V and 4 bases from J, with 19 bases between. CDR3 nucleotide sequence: TGTGCCAGCAGCCAAGATGTCATAGGAGTTAGTCGATACAATGAGCAGTTCTTC. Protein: CASSQDVIGVSRYNEQFF.

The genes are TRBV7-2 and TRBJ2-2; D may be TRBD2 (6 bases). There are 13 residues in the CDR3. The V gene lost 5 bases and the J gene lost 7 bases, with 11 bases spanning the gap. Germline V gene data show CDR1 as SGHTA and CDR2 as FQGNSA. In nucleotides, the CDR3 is TGTGCCAGCAGCCCCGGGGGATACGGGGAGCTGTTTTTT. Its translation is CASSPGGYGELFF. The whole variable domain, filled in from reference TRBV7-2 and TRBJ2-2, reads GAGVSQSPSNKVTEKGKDVELRCDPISGHTALYWYRQSLGQGLEFLIYFQGNSAPDKSGLPSDRFSAERTGGSVSTLTIQRTQQEDSAVYLCASSPGGYGELFFGEGSRLTVL.

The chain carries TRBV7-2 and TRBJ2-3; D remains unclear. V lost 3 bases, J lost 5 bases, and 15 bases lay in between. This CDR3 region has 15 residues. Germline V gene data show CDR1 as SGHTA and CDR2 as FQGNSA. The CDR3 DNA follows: TGTGCCAGCAGCTTTAGCAGACGAGGAAGAGATACGCAGTATTTT. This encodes CASSFSRRGRDTQYF.

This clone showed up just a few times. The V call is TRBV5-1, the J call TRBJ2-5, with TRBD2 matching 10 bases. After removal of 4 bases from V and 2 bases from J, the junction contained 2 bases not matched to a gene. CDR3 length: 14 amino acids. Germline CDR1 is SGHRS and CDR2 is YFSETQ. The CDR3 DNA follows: TGCGCCAGCAGCCTGACTAGCGGGCAAGAGACCCAGTACTTC. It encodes CASSLTSGQETQYF.

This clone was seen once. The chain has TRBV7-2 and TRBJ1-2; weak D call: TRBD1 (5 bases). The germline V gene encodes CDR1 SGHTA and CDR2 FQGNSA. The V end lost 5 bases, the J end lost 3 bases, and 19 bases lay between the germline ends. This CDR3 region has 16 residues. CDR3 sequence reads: CASSAGSSLPHYGYTF. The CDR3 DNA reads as TGTGCCAGCAGCGCAGGGTCCTCATTACCCCACTATGGCTACACCTTC.

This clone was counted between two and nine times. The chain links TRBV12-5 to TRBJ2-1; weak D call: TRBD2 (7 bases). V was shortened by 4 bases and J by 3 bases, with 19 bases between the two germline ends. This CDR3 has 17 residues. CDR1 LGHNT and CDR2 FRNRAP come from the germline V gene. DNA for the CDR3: TGTGCTAGTGGTTACACCCTCGGGGAGGGACACTACAATGAGCAGTTCTTC. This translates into CASGYTLGEGHYNEQFF.

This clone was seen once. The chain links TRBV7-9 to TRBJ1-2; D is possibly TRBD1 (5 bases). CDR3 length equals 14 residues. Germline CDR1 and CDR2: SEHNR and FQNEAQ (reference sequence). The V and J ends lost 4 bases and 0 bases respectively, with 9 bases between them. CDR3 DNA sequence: TGTGCCAGCAGCTCTCGACAGACTAACTATGGCTACACCTTC. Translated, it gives CASSSRQTNYGYTF. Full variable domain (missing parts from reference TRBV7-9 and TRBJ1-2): DTGVSQNPRHKITKRGQNVTFRCDPISEHNRLYWYRQTLGQGPEFLTYFQNEAQLEKSRLLSDRFSAERPKGSFSTLEIQRTEQGDSAMYLCASSSRQTNYGYTFGSGTRLTVV.

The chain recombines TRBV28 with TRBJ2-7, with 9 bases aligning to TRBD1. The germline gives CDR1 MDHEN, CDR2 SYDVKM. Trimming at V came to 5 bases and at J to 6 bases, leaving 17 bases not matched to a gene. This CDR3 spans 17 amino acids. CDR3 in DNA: TGTGCCAGCAGTACCGTGGACAGGGGTTCTTGGGGGGTCGAGCAGTACTTC. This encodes CASSTVDRGSWGVEQYF.